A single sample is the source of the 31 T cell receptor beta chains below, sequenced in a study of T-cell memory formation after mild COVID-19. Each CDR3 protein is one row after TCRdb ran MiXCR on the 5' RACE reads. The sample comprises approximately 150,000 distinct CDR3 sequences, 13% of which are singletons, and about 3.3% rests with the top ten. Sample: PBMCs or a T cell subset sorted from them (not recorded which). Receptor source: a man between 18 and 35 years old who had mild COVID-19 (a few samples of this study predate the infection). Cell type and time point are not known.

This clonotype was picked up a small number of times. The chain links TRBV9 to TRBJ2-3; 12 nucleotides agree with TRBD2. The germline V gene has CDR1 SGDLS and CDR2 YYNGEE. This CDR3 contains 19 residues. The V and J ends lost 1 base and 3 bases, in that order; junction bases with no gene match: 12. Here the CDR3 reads CASSVQRLAGAKNTDTQYF. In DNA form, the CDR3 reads TGTGCCAGCAGCGTACAACGACTAGCGGGGGCCAAGAATACAGATACGCAGTATTTT.

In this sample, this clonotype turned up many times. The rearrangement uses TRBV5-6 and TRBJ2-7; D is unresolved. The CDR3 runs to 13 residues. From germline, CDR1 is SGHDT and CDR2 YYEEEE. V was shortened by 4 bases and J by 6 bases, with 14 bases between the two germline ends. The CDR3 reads CASSRNRVGEQYV. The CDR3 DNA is TGTGCCAGCAGCCGGAACCGGGTGGGCGAGCAGTACGTC.

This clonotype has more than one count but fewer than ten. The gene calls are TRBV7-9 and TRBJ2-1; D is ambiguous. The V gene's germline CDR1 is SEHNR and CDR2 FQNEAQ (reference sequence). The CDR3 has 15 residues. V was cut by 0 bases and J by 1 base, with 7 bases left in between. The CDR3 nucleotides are TGTGCCAGCAGCTTAGCGCTCGGATCCTACAATGAGCAGTTCTTC. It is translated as CASSLALGSYNEQFF.

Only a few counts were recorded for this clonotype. CDR3 region: CSGDTSTDTQYF. CDR3 bases: TGCAGTGGGGACACCTCCACAGATACGCAGTATTTT. The chain employs TRBV20-1 and TRBJ2-3; the D gene is possibly TRBD1 (6 bases). With 7 bases removed from V and 2 bases from J, the gap between germline ends came to 10 bases. This CDR3 has 12 residues. CDR1 is DFQATT and CDR2 is SNEGSKA in the germline V gene (reference sequence).

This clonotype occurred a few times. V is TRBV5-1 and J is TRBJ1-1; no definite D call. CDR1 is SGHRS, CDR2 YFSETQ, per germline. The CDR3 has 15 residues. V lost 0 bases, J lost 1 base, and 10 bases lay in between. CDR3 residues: CASSLDTSGNTEAFF. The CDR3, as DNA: TGCGCCAGCAGCTTGGATACGAGCGGGAACACTGAAGCTTTCTTT.

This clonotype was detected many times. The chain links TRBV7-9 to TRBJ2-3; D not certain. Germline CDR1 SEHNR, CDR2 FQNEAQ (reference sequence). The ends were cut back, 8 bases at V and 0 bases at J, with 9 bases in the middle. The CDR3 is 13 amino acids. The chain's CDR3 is CASLLSSTDTQYF. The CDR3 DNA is TGTGCCAGCCTATTATCTAGCACAGATACGCAGTATTTT.

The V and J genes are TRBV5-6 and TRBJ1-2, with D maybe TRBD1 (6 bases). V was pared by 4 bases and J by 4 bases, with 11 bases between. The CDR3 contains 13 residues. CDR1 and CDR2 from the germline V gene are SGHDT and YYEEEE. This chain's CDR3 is CASSVGQIYGYTF. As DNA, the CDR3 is TGTGCCAGCAGCGTTGGACAGATCTATGGCTACACCTTC.

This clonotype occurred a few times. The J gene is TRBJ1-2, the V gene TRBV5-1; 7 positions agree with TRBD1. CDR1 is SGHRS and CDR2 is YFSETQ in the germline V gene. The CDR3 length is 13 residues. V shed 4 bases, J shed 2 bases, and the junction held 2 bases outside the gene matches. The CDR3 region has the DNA TGCGCCAGCAGCGCGGACAGGAACTATGGCTACACCTTC. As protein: CASSADRNYGYTF. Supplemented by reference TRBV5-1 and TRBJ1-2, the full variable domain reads KAGVTQTPRYLIKTRGQQVTLSCSPISGHRSVSWYQQTPGQGLQFLFEYFSETQRNKGNFPGRFSGRQFSNSRSEMNVSTLELGDSALYLCASSADRNYGYTFGSGTRLTVV.

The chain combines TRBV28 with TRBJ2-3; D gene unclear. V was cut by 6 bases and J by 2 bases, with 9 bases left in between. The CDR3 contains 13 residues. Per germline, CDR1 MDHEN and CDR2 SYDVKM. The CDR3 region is CASSLANTDTQYF. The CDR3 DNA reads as TGTGCCAGCAGCCTCGCGAACACAGATACGCAGTATTTT.

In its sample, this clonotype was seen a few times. CDR3 region: CASSQDLLAGGLGETQYF. Here the CDR3 DNA reads TGCGCCAGCAGCCAAGATTTACTAGCGGGGGGTTTAGGCGAGACCCAGTACTTC. This chain links TRBV4-1 with TRBJ2-5, with 12 bases matching TRBD2. CDR3 length: 18 amino acids. Per germline, CDR1 MGHRA and CDR2 YSYEKL. The V and J ends lost 0 bases and 5 bases, in that order; junction bases with no gene match: 10.

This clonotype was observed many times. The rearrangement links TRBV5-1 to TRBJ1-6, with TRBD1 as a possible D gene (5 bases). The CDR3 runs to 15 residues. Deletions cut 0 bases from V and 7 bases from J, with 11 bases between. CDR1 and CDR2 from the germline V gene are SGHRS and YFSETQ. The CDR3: CASSLEQGKNSPLHF. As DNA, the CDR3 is TGCGCCAGCAGCTTGGAGCAGGGCAAAAATTCACCCCTCCACTTT.

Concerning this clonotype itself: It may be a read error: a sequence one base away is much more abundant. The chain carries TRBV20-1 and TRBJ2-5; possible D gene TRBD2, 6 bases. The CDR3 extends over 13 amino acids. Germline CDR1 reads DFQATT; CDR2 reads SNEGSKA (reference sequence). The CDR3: CSANPDYQETKYF. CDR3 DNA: TGCAGTGCTAACCCGGACTACCAAGAGACCAAGTACTTC.

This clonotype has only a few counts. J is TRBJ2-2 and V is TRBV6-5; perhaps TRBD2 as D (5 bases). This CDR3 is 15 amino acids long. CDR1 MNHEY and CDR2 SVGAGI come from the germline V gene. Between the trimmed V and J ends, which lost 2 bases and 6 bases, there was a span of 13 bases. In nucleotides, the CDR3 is TGTGCCAGCAGTTACGATGTGGGAGAGGCCGGGGAGCTGTTTTTT. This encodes CASSYDVGEAGELFF.

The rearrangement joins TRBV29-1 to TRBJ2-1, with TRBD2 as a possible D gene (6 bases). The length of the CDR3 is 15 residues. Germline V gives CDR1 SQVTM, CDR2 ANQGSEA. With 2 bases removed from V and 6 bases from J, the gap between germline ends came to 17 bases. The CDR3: CSVEPDGGETNEQFF. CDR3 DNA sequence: TGCAGCGTTGAACCCGATGGCGGGGAGACCAATGAGCAGTTCTTC.

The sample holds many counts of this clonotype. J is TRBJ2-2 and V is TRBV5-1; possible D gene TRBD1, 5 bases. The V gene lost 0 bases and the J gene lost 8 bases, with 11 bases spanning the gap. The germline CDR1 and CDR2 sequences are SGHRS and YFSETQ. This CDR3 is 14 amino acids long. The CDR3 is CASSLGRATGELFF. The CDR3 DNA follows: TGCGCCAGCAGCTTGGGCAGGGCAACGGGGGAGCTGTTTTTT.

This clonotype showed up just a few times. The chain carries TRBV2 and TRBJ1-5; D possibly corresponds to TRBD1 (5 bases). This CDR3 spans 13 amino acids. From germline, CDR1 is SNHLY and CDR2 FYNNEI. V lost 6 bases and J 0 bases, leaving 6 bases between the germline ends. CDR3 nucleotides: TGTGCCAGCAGAGGGGATAGCAATCAGCCCCAGCATTTT. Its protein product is CASRGDSNQPQHF.

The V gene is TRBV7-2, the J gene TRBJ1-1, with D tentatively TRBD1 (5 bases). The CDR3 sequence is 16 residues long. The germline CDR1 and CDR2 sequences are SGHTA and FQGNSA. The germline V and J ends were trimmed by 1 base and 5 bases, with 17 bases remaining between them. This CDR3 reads CASSLVGHSTGTEAFF. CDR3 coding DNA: TGTGCCAGCAGCTTAGTTGGACATTCAACGGGGACTGAAGCTTTCTTT.

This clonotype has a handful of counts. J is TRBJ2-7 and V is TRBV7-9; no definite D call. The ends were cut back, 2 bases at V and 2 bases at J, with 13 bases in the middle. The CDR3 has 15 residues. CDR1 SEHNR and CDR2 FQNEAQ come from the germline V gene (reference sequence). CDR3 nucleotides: TGTGCCAGCAGCTTAAGTGGCGCAACCCCCTACGAGCAGTACTTC. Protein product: CASSLSGATPYEQYF. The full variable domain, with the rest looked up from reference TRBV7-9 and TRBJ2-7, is DTGVSQNPRHKITKRGQNVTFRCDPISEHNRLYWYRQTLGQGPEFLTYFQNEAQLEKSRLLSDRFSAERPKGSFSTLEIQRTEQGDSAMYLCASSLSGATPYEQYFGPGTRLTVT.

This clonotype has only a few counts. Here the CDR3 reads CASLGGLNTGELFF. The CDR3 DNA reads as TGTGCCAGCTTGGGGGGTTTGAACACCGGGGAGCTGTTTTTT. The chain employs TRBV6-5 and TRBJ2-2; the D gene is possibly TRBD2 (6 bases). The CDR3 is 14 residues long. V lost 8 bases to trimming and J lost 1 base, with 11 bases between them. The V gene's germline CDR1 is MNHEY and CDR2 SVGAGI.

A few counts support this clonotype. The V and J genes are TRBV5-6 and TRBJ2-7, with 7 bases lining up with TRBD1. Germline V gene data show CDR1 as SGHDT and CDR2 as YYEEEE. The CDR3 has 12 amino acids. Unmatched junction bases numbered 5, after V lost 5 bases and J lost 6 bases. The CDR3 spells CASRFSGGEQYF. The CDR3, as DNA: TGTGCCAGCAGATTTTCAGGGGGCGAGCAGTACTTC.

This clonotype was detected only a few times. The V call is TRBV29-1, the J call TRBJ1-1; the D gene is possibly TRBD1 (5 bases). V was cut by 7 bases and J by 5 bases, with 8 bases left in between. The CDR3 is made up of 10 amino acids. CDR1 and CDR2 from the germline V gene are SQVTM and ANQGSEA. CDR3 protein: CSGQGTEAFF. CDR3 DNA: TGCAGCGGTCAGGGAACTGAAGCTTTCTTT.

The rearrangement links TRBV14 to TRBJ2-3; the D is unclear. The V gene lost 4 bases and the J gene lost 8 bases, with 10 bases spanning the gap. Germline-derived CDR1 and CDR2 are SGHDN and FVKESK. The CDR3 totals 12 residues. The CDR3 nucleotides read TGTGCCAGCAGCCCTACGCCAAGTACGCAGTATTTT. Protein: CASSPTPSTQYF.

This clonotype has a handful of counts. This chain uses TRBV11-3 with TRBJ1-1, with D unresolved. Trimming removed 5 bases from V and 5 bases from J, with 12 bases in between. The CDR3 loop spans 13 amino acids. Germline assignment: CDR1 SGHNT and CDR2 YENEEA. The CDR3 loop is CASSPNVGTEAFF. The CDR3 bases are TGTGCCAGCAGCCCCAACGTGGGGACTGAAGCTTTCTTT.

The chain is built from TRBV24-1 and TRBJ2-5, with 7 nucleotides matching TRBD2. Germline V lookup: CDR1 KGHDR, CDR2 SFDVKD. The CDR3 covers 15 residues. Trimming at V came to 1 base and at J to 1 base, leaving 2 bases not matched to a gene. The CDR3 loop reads CATSDFRGVQETQYF. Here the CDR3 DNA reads TGTGCCACCAGTGATTTCCGGGGGGTCCAAGAGACCCAGTACTTC.

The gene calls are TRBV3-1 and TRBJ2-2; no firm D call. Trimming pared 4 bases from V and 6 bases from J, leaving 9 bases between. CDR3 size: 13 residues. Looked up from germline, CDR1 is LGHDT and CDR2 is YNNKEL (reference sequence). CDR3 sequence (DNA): TGTGCCAGCAGCCCCGGTCTAGCCGGGGAGCTGTTTTTT. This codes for CASSPGLAGELFF.

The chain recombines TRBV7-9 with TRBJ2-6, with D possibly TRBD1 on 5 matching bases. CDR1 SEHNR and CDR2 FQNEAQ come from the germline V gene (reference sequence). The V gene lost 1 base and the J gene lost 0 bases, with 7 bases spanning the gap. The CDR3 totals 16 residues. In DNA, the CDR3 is TGTGCCAGCAGCTTAGGGGGCGGCTCTGGGGCCAACGTCCTGACTTTC. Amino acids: CASSLGGGSGANVLTF.

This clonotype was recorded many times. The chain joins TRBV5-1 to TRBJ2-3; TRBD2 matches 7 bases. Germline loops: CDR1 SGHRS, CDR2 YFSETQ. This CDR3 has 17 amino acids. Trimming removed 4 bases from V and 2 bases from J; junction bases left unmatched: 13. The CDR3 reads CASSPYSGGGATDTQYF. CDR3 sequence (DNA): TGCGCCAGCAGCCCCTACTCGGGCGGGGGAGCCACAGATACGCAGTATTTT.

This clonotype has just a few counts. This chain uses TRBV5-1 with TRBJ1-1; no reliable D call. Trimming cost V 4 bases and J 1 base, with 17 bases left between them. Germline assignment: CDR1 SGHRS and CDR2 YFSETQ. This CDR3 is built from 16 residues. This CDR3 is CASSGGGSQPNTEAFF. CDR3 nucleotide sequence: TGCGCCAGCAGCGGTGGAGGGAGCCAACCGAACACTGAAGCTTTCTTT.

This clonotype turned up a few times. CDR3 sequence: CASSKAGLQPQHF. CDR3 in DNA: TGTGCCAGCAGCAAAGCCGGCCTGCAGCCCCAGCATTTT. The gene calls are TRBV21-1 and TRBJ1-5. TRBV21-1 is termed a pseudogene. This CDR3 has 13 residues.

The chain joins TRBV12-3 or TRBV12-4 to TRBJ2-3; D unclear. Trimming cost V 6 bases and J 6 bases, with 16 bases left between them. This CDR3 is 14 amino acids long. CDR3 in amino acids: CASSQRRGADTQYF. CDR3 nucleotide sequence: TGTGCCAGCAGCCAACGCAGAGGTGCCGATACGCAGTATTTT.

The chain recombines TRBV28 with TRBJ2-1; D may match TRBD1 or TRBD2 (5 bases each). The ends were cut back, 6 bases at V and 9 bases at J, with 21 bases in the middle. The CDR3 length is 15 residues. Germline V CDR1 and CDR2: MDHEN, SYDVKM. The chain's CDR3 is CASSRGGSAGGEQFF. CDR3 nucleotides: TGTGCCAGCAGCCGAGGTGGAAGCGCTGGGGGTGAGCAGTTCTTC.